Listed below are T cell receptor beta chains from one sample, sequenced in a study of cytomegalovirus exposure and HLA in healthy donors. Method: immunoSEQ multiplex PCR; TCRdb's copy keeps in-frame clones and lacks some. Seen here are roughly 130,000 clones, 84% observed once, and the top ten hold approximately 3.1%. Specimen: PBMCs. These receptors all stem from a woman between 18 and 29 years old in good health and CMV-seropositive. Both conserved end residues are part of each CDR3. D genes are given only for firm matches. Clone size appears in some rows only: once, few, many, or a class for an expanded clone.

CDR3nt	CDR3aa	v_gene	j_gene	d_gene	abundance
TGTGCCAGCAGCTTGCGGTTCCTTCAAGAGACCCAGTACTTC	CASSLRFLQETQYF	TRBV5-6	TRBJ2-5	NA	NA
TGTGCCAGCGTCCGGCAGGGCGCCTATGGCTACACCTTC	CASVRQGAYGYTF	TRBV6-1	TRBJ1-2	NA	NA
TGTGCCTGGAGTGTAAGGGACAGGGGGCCCTACGAGCAGTACTTC	CAWSVRDRGPYEQYF	TRBV30	TRBJ2-7	TRBD1	NA
TGTGCCTGGATCGGGGACACGGGGTCTAGCACAGATACGCAGTATTTT	CAWIGDTGSSTDTQYF	TRBV30	TRBJ2-3	NA	NA
TGTGCCAGCAGCAATAGCGGGGGGTTCACAGATACGCAGTATTTT	CASSNSGGFTDTQYF	TRBV2	TRBJ2-3	TRBD2	NA
TGTGCCAGCAGTGAGGGGCCCGGGGGGACACAAGAGACCCAGTACTTC	CASSEGPGGTQETQYF	TRBV27	TRBJ2-5	NA	NA
TGTGCCAGCAGTCACAGGGAAGGACGTCAGCCCCAGCATTTT	CASSHREGRQPQHF	TRBV5-6	TRBJ1-5	NA	NA
TGTGCCAGCAGCGTGGGGGGGCGGGAGACCCAGTACTTC	CASSVGGRETQYF	TRBV11-2	TRBJ2-5	NA	NA
TGTGCCAGCAGCCTCGTGGACTGGAGCGAGAGCGATGAGCAGTTCTTC	CASSLVDWSESDEQFF	TRBV5-6	TRBJ2-1	NA	NA
TGTGCCAGCAGTGTTTCAAGAGACACAGATACGCAGTATTTT	CASSVSRDTDTQYF	TRBV2	TRBJ2-3	NA	NA
TGTGCCAGCAGTGGAAAGGCGGGGGTAAACTACGAGCAGTACTTC	CASSGKAGVNYEQYF	TRBV2	TRBJ2-7	TRBD2	NA
TGCGCCAGCAGCCCTACAGGAAATTCACCCCTCCACTTT	CASSPTGNSPLHF	TRBV4-1	TRBJ1-6	NA	NA
TGTGCCAGCAGCAAAGGGGGACAGCCCTACAATGAGCAGTTCTTC	CASSKGGQPYNEQFF	TRBV21-1	TRBJ2-1	NA	NA
TGTGCCATCAACCCCGGGGGGGAAGTGCAGTTCTTC	CAINPGGEVQFF	TRBV10-3	TRBJ2-1	TRBD2	NA
TGCGCCAGCAGCCGAACAACCGGGGAGCTGTTTTTT	CASSRTTGELFF	TRBV4-1	TRBJ2-2	NA	once
TGTGCCAGCAGCTTAGATAGCGGGGGAGTCTACGAGCAGTACTTC	CASSLDSGGVYEQYF	TRBV7-6	TRBJ2-7	TRBD2	NA
TGTGCCAGCAGTTTCCTCCGGGGGAAACTGTTTTTT	CASSFLRGKLFF	TRBV11-2	TRBJ1-4	NA	NA
TGTGCCAGCAGCCCGGGACTAGCGGCTTACGAGCAGTACTTC	CASSPGLAAYEQYF	TRBV7-6	TRBJ2-7	TRBD2	NA
TGTGCCAGCAGCTTCATAAAGCAACAGGGGGCGAAAGAAAAACTGTTTTTT	CASSFIKQQGAKEKLFF	TRBV7-9	TRBJ1-4	TRBD1	NA
TGTGCCAGCAGCTCCGACAGGCAAAACACCATATATTTT	CASSSDRQNTIYF	TRBV7-2	TRBJ1-3	NA	NA
TGTGCCAGCAGTCTCACCTCGACAGGTCCAGCCTACGAGCAGTACTTC	CASSLTSTGPAYEQYF	TRBV27	TRBJ2-7	NA	NA
TGTGCCAGCTCACCACTAACTTCGAACACTGAAGCTTTCTTT	CASSPLTSNTEAFF	TRBV18	TRBJ1-1	NA	NA
TGTGCTTCCCTTGCCGGGGATACCGGGGAGCTGTTTTTT	CASLAGDTGELFF	TRBV28	TRBJ2-2	NA	NA
TGTGCCACCAGCAGAGACAGGTCAATATATGGCTACACCTTC	CATSRDRSIYGYTF	TRBV15	TRBJ1-2	NA	NA
TGCAGCGTTGAAGATGGAGGGGATTACACTGAAGCTTTCTTT	CSVEDGGDYTEAFF	TRBV29-1	TRBJ1-1	NA	NA
TGTGCCAGCATTCCGACTAGCGGGGGGGCAGAGACCCAGTACTTC	CASIPTSGGAETQYF	TRBV7-9	TRBJ2-5	TRBD2	once
TGTGCCAGCAGCCCCGCGGGACAGGGGGGCTTGTACGAGCAGTACTTC	CASSPAGQGGLYEQYF	TRBV11-2	TRBJ2-7	TRBD1	NA
TGTGCCAGCAGGGATACAGGGGATGAGCAGTTCTTC	CASRDTGDEQFF	TRBV9	TRBJ2-1	TRBD1	NA
TGCGCCAGCAGCTTGAGGACAGTCGGGGACGAGCAGTACTTC	CASSLRTVGDEQYF	TRBV5-1	TRBJ2-7	NA	NA
TGTGCCAGCAGCCGAGGGACACCGAACACCGGGGAGCTGTTTTTT	CASSRGTPNTGELFF	TRBV6-5	TRBJ2-2	NA	NA
TGTGCCAGCAGTGAGGACATGTGGAGCAATCAGCCCCAGCATTTT	CASSEDMWSNQPQHF	TRBV6-1	TRBJ1-5	NA	few
TGCGCCAGCAGCTCGGGGGGGCCGGGCGATGAGCAGTTCTTC	CASSSGGPGDEQFF	TRBV5-1	TRBJ2-1	TRBD2	NA
TGTGCCATCAGTTCCGAGCAGGGTGGGAGAGGGGGGACCCAGTACTTC	CAISSEQGGRGGTQYF	TRBV10-3	TRBJ2-5	NA	few
TGTGCCAGCAGCCAATTTAACTCCTATAATTCACCCCTCCACTTT	CASSQFNSYNSPLHF	TRBV14	TRBJ1-6	NA	few
TGTGCCAGCAGTCTAGGAGCAAACTATGGCTACACCTTC	CASSLGANYGYTF	TRBV27	TRBJ1-2	NA	NA
TGTGCCAGCACCCCTTTAGGGGGTCCTAGCACAGATACGCAGTATTTT	CASTPLGGPSTDTQYF	TRBV27	TRBJ2-3	NA	NA
TGTGCCAGCAGTTTATGGCTAGCGGGGGTTAATGAGCAGTTCTTC	CASSLWLAGVNEQFF	TRBV27	TRBJ2-1	TRBD2	NA
TGTGCCAGCAGCTTTTCAGATACGCAGTATTTT	CASSFSDTQYF	TRBV6-1	TRBJ2-3	NA	NA
TGTGCCACTAAGCAGGGGGCCGGGGAGCTGTTTTTT	CATKQGAGELFF	TRBV10-3	TRBJ2-2	TRBD1	once
TGCGCCAGCAGCCGCCTTTATAGCGGGGGATCCCGGGGAGAGACCCAGTACTTC	CASSRLYSGGSRGETQYF	TRBV5-1	TRBJ2-5	TRBD2	NA
TGTGCCAGCAGCAACGCCGAAAGGGGGATTGAAGCTTTCTTT	CASSNAERGIEAFF	TRBV12-1	TRBJ1-1	NA	NA
TGCGCCAGCAGCCCCGGGACAGGGGCGCTGAACACTGAAGCTTTCTTT	CASSPGTGALNTEAFF	TRBV4-1	TRBJ1-1	TRBD1	NA
TGTGCCAGCAGTCCCAACACAGAACGCTCCTACGAGCAGTACTTC	CASSPNTERSYEQYF	TRBV2	TRBJ2-7	NA	NA
TGTGCCAGCAGCGTAGAAGCTAGCACAGATACGCAGTATTTT	CASSVEASTDTQYF	TRBV9	TRBJ2-3	NA	NA
TGTGCCAGCAGCTTAGAGGATGGGAGCTCTGGAAACACCGTATATTTT	CASSLEDGSSGNTVYF	TRBV7-9	TRBJ1-3	NA	NA
TGCGCCAGCAGCCAAGACCCCCTCTTCAATGAGCAGTTCTTC	CASSQDPLFNEQFF	TRBV4-1	TRBJ2-1	NA	few
TGCGCCAGCAGCACAATACAGGGATATGGCTACACCTTC	CASSTIQGYGYTF	TRBV5-1	TRBJ1-2	NA	NA
TGTGCCAGCACCTATGCAACCACCTACGAGCAGTACTTC	CASTYATTYEQYF	TRBV7-2	TRBJ2-7	NA	NA
TGTGCCAGCAGGGAAACGGGGGGGTACACAGATACGCAGTATTTT	CASRETGGYTDTQYF	TRBV11-2	TRBJ2-3	TRBD2	NA
TGTGCCAGCGGCAGTAACTATGGCTACACCTTC	CASGSNYGYTF	TRBV6-1	TRBJ1-2	NA	NA
TGTGCCAGCATCTCAAATTGGGGGGTAGGGGAGCTGTTTTTT	CASISNWGVGELFF	TRBV6-1	TRBJ2-2	NA	NA
TGCGCCAGCAGCTTGGCTGGAGGTGAGCAGTTCTTC	CASSLAGGEQFF	TRBV5-1	TRBJ2-1	NA	NA
TGTGCCATCAGTGAGTCGTACAGGGGGGCTAACACCGGGGAGCTGTTTTTT	CAISESYRGANTGELFF	TRBV10-3	TRBJ2-2	TRBD1	NA
TGCAGTGCTAGACAGGGTGAGACCCAGTACTTC	CSARQGETQYF	TRBV20-1	TRBJ2-5	NA	NA
TGCGCCAGCAGCCCCCCGGGGGGATCGTCAGATACGCAGTATTTT	CASSPPGGSSDTQYF	TRBV5-1	TRBJ2-3	TRBD2	NA